This T cell receptor (beta chain) was sequenced for a study of T cells in tumors after PD-1 blockade. Assay used: immunoSEQ multiplex PCR; TCRdb lists only in-frame clones, some missing. The data show around 13,000 clones, around 60% seen once. Genomic DNA template from tumor biopsies or peripheral blood, 616 ng to 6,004 ng input. The CDR3 totals 12 residues. Germline V gives CDR1 SGHNT, CDR2 YENEEA. V dropped 5 bases and J dropped 7 bases, with 9 bases sitting between them. The clonotype originates from a human donor with cutaneous squamous cell carcinoma. The chain uses TRBV11-3 and TRBJ2-1, with D perhaps TRBD2 (5 bases). The sequences come from tumor tissue, collected before anti-PD-1 treatment. The CDR3 DNA is TGTGCCAGCAGCCACCAGCGGAATGAGCAGTTCTTC. The encoded protein is CASSHQRNEQFF. Full variable domain (remainder filled in from reference TRBV11-3 and TRBJ2-1): EAGVVQSPRYKIIEKKQPVAFWCNPISGHNTLYWYLQNLGQGPELLIRYENEEAVDDSQLPKDRFSAERLKGVDSTLKIQPAELGDSAVYLCASSHQRNEQFFGPGTRLTVL.